These 6 T cell receptor beta chains were all obtained from the same sample, sequenced in a study of T cell repertoires in cytomegalovirus infection. Via MiXCR, TCRdb re-called the reads, giving one row per CDR3 protein. The table has around 170,000 distinct CDR3 sequences, around an eighth seen once. The sequencing sample was made of PBMCs. Every receptor here comes from a human donor in good health (CMV status not recorded). Some clones in this sample may be carry-over from other donors' samples.

This clonotype came up a few times. The V and J genes are TRBV28 and TRBJ2-2; a possible D gene is TRBD1 (5 bases). CDR3 length: 15 amino acids. In germline, CDR1 is MDHEN, CDR2 SYDVKM. The V and J ends lost 5 bases and 4 bases respectively, with 14 bases between them. The CDR3 DNA reads TGTGCCAGCAGTGGGCAGGGAAGGCGCACCGGGGAGCTGTTTTTT. Its protein is CASSGQGRRTGELFF.

There are many counts of this clonotype. Written as DNA, the CDR3 is TGTGCCAGCAGTTCCTCTGTACGCTTCACCGTTAGCTACGAGCAGTACTTC. It codes for CASSSSVRFTVSYEQYF. The chain carries TRBV28 and TRBJ2-7; D is ambiguous. Germline CDR1 MDHEN, CDR2 SYDVKM. The CDR3 extends over 17 amino acids. Trimming took 4 bases from V and 3 from J, leaving 22 bases between them. The full variable domain, in which reference TRBV28 and TRBJ2-7 provide the parts outside the CDR3, is DVKVTQSSRYLVKRTGEKVFLECVQDMDHENMFWYRQDPGLGLRLIYFSYDVKMKEKGDIPEGYSVSREKKERFSLILESASTNQTSMYLCASSSSVRFTVSYEQYFGPGTRLTVT.

This clonotype was seen repeatedly, ten times or more. J is TRBJ2-3 and V is TRBV6-5; 7 positions agree with TRBD1. The CDR3 has 18 residues. Germline values: CDR1 MNHEY, CDR2 SVGAGI. V was pared by 4 bases and J by 2 bases, with 15 bases of the junction left unmatched. CDR3 sequence: CASSSPLRQGINTDTQYF. CDR3 DNA sequence: TGTGCCAGCAGTTCTCCGCTCAGACAGGGAATAAACACAGATACGCAGTATTTT.

This clonotype was observed a few times. V gene TRBV25-1 combines with J gene TRBJ1-2; TRBD1 matches at 8 bases. Germline V gene lookup returns CDR1 MGHDK and CDR2 SYGVNS. This CDR3 is 13 amino acids long. J lost 2 bases, V lost 8 bases, and 4 bases had no gene match. This CDR3 reads CASGDRLNYGYTF. CDR3 sequence (DNA): TGTGCCAGCGGGGACAGGCTAAACTATGGCTACACCTTC.

This clonotype has ten or more counts. CDR3 DNA: TGTGCCAGCAGCTTATCCGCAGGGTCGGGGCAAGAGACCCAGTACTTC. Translation gives CASSLSAGSGQETQYF. This sequence joins TRBV7-2 and TRBJ2-5; D may correspond to TRBD1 or TRBD2 (5 bases each). The CDR3 loop spans 16 amino acids. Germline values: CDR1 SGHTA, CDR2 FQGNSA. V gave up 2 bases and J gave up 2 bases, with 15 bases separating them.

The table lists this clonotype with a few counts. J is TRBJ2-3 and V is TRBV20-1; TRBD2 matches at 9 bases. The CDR3 sequence is 15 residues long. Germline V gene data show CDR1 as DFQATT and CDR2 as SNEGSKA (reference sequence). The J segment lost 7 bases and the V segment lost 2 bases, leaving 10 bases of the junction unmatched. CDR3 sequence: CSARQPSGKPHTQYF. The CDR3 bases are TGCAGTGCTAGACAGCCTAGCGGGAAACCCCATACGCAGTATTTT.